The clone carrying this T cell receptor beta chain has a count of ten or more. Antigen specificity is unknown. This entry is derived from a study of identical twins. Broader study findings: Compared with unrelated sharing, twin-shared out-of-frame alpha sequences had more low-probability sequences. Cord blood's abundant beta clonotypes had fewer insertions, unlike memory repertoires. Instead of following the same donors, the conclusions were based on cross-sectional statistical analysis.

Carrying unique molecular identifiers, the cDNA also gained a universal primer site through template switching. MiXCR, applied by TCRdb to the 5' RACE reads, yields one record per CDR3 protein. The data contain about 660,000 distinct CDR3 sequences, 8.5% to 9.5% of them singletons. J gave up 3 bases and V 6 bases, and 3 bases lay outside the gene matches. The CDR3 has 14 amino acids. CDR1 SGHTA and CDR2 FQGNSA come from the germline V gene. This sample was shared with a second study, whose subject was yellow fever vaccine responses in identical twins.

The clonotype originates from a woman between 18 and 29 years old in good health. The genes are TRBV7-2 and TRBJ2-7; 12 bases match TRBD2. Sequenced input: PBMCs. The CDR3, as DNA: TGTGCCAGCAGTCTACTAGCGGGAGGCTACGAGCAGTACTTC. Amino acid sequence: CASSLLAGGYEQYF.